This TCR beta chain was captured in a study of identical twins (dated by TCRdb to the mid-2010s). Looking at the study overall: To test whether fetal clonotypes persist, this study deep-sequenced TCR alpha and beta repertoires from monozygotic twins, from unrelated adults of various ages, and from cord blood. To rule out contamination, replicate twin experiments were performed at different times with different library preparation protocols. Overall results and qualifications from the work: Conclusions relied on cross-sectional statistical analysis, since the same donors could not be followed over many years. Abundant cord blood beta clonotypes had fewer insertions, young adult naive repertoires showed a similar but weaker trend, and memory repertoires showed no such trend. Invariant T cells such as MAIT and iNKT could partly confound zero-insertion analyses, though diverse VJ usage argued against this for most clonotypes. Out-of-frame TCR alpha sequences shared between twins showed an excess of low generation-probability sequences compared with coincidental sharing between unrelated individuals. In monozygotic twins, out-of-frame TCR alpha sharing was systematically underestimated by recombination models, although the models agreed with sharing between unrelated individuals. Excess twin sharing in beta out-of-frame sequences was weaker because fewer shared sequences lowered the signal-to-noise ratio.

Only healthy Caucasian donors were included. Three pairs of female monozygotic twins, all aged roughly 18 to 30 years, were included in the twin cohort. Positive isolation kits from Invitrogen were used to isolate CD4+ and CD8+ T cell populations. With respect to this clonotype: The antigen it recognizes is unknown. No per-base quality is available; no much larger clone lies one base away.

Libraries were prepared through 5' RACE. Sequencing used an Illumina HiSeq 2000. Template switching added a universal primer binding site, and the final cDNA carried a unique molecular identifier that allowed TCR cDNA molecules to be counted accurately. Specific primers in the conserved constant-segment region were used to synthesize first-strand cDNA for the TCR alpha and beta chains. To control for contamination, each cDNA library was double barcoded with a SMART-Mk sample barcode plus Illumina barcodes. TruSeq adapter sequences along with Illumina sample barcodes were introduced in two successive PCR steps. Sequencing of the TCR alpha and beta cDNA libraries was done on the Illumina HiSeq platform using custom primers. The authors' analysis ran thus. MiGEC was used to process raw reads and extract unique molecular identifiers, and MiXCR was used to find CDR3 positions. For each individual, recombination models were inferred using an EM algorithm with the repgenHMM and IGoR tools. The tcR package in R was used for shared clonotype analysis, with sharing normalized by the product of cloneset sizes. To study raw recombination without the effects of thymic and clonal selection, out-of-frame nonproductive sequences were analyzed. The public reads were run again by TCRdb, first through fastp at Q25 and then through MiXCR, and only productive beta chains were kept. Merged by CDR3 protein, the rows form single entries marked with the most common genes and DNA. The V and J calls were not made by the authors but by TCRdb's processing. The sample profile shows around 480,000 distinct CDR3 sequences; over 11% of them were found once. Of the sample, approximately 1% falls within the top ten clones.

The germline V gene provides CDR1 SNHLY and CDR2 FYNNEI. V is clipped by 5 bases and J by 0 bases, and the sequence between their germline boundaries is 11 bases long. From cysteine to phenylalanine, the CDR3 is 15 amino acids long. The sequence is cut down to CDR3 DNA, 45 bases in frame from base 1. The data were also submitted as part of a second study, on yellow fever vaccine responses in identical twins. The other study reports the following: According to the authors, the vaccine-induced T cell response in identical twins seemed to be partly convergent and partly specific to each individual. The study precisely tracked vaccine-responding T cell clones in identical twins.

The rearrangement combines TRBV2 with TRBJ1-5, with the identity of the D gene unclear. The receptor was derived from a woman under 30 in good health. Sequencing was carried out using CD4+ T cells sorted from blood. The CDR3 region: CASSQESYSNQPQHF. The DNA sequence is TGTGCCAGCAGTCAAGAATCCTATAGCAATCAGCCCCAGCATTTT. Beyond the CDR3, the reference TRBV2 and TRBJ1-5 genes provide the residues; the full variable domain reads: EPEVTQTPSHQVTQMGQEVILRCVPISNHLYFYWYRQILGQKVEFLVSFYNNEISEKSEIFDDQFSVERPDGSNFTLKIRSTKLEDSAMYFCASSQESYSNQPQHFGDGTRLSIL.